This TCR beta chain was sequenced for a study of patients and donors after allogeneic stem cell transplantation. This clonotype was counted many times. Per the germline V gene, CDR1 is SGHRS and CDR2 is YFSETQ. Trimming took 6 bases from V and 4 from J; bases not matched to a gene: 9. The CDR3 contains 15 residues. TCRdb re-derived calls from the RT-PCR reads in MiXCR, one entry per CDR3 protein. The sample lists 920,000 or so distinct CDR3 sequences, more than 15% occurring once. This clonotype was obtained from a human donor who was either an allogeneic HSCT recipient or a stem cell or donor lymphocyte infusion donor (not recorded which). It is not recorded whose cells these are; they may come from a transplant donor. The chain employs TRBV5-1 and TRBJ2-1; TRBD2 matches at 8 bases. Sequencing was done on a sample of blood, either unsorted or a sorted T cell fraction (not recorded which). The CDR3 DNA reads as TGCGCCAGCACCCCACTAGCGGAGATTTACAATGAGCAGTTCTTC. Translated, it gives CASTPLAEIYNEQFF.